The source of this T cell receptor (beta chain) is a study of blood T cell repertoires in COVID-19. Original analysis: Scientists estimated how many nucleated cells there were by amplifying reference gene primers. Repertoires were generated with immunoSEQ multiplex PCR, while TCRdb's copy carries only in-frame clones and drops some. That table is the source of V, J and clone size, and D and trimming were worked out from the DNA. The table shows fewer than 200,000 clones, with approximately 87% occurring only once. Losses at the gene ends were 3 bases for V and 2 bases for J; bases not matched to a gene: 17. The CDR3 loop spans 20 amino acids. Looked up from germline, CDR1 is GTSNPN and CDR2 is SVGIG (reference sequence). Assignments of participants to cohorts depended upon their own reported clinical history.

The chain combines TRBV30 with TRBJ2-3, with 13 bases fitting TRBD2. The clonotype was recovered from a woman aged 50 to 60 who had recovered from COVID-19. Input material: PBMCs or T cells enriched from blood (not recorded which). The CDR3 nucleotides read TGTGCCTGGAGCGTCGGGACAGTGCTACTAGCGGGGGGGCTCACAGATACGCAGTATTTT. This sequence encodes CAWSVGTVLLAGGLTDTQYF.